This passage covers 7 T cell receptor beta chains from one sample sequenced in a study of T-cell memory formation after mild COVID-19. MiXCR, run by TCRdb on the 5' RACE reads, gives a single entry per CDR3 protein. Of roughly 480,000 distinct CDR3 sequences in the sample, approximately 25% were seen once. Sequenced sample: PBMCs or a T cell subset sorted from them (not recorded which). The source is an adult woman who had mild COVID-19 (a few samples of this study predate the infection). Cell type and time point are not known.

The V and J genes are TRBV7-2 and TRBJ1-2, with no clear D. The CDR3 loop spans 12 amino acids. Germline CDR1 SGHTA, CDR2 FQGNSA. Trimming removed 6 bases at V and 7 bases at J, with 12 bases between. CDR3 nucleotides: TGTGCCAGCAGTAATATGTCGTTTGGCTACACCTTC. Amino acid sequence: CASSNMSFGYTF.

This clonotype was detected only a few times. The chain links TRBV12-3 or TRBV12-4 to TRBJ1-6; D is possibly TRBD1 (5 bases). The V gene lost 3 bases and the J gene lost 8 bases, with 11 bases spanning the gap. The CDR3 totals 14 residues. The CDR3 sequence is CASSFSGGDSPLHF. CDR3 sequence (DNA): TGTGCCAGCAGTTTTTCGGGGGGTGATTCACCCCTCCACTTT.

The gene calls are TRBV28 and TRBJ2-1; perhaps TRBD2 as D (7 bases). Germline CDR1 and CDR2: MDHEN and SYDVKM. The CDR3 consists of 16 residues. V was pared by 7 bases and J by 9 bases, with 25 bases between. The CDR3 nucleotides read TGTGCCAGCATCCCGAGATGGGGGGGCGAGCGGCTTGAGCAGTTCTTC. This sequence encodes CASIPRWGGERLEQFF.

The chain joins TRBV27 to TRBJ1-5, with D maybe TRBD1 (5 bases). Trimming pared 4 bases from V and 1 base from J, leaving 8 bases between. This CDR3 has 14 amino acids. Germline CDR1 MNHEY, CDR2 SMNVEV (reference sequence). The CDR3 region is CASSWGRSNQPQHF. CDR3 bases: TGTGCCAGCAGTTGGGGCAGGAGCAATCAGCCCCAGCATTTT.

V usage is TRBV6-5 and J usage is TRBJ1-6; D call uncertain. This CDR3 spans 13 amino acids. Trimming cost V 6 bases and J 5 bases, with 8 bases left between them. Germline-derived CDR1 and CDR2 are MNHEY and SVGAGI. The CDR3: CASSGAHNSPLHF. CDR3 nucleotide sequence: TGTGCCAGCAGCGGAGCCCATAATTCACCCCTCCACTTT.

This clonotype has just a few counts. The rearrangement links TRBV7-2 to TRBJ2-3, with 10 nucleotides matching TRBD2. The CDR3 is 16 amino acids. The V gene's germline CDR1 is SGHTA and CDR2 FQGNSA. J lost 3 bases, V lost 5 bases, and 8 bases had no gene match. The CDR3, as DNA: TGTGCCAGCAGCCGGACAGCGGGGGGGCGGACAGATACGCAGTATTTT. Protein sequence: CASSRTAGGRTDTQYF.

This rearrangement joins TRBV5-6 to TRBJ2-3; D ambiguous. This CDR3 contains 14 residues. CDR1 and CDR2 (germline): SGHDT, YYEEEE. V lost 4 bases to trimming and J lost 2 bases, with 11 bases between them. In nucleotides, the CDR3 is TGTGCCAGCAGCCCCATAGAGGTCACAGATACGCAGTATTTT. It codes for CASSPIEVTDTQYF. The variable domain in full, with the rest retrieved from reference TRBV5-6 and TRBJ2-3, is DAGVTQSPTHLIKTRGQQVTLRCSPKSGHDTVSWYQQALGQGPQFIFQYYEEEERQRGNFPDRFSGHQFPNYSSELNVNALLLGDSALYLCASSPIEVTDTQYFGPGTRLTVL.